The rows below give T cell receptor beta chains drawn from one sample of a study of OX40 agonist ivuxolimab in advanced cancers. Repertoires were generated with immunoSEQ multiplex PCR, while TCRdb's copy carries only in-frame clones and drops some. The repertoire holds 96,000 or so clones, with 80% to 95% as singletons. The input for sequencing was CD4+ or CD8+ T cells sorted from blood, taken in a trial of the OX40 agonist ivuxolimab. The source of these receptors is an adult with an advanced solid tumor such as melanoma, head and neck, liver or kidney cancer. The CDR3 runs from the conserved cysteine through the conserved F or W. D genes are given only for firm matches. Clone size is shown for a subset of rows, as once, few, many or a class of expanded clone.

d_gene	v_gene	j_gene	abundance	CDR3aa	CDR3nt
NA	TRBV2	TRBJ2-1	NA	CATRDAEYGEQFF	TGTGCCACCCGGGACGCCGAGTACGGTGAGCAGTTCTTC
NA	TRBV5-6	TRBJ2-3	NA	CASSLVEGGLSTDTQYF	TGTGCCAGCAGCTTGGTCGAGGGCGGTCTTAGCACAGATACGCAGTATTTT
NA	TRBV19	TRBJ2-1	once	CASSIGHRSYNEQFF	TGTGCCAGTAGTATCGGACACCGCTCCTACAATGAGCAGTTCTTC
NA	TRBV15	TRBJ2-1	NA	CATSRAGEFREQFF	TGTGCCACCAGCAGAGCGGGGGAGTTCCGGGAGCAGTTCTTC
NA	TRBV11-3	TRBJ1-1	few	CASSFRGEAFF	TGTGCCAGCAGCTTCCGAGGGGAAGCTTTCTTT
TRBD1	TRBV6-5	TRBJ1-1	NA	CASSYPHRGEAFF	TGTGCCAGCAGTTACCCCCACAGGGGGGAAGCTTTCTTT
TRBD1	TRBV9	TRBJ2-2	NA	CASSSGAGGAGELFF	TGTGCCAGCAGCTCCGGGGCAGGGGGTGCCGGGGAGCTGTTTTTT
NA	TRBV19	TRBJ1-1	NA	CASSMAYTGTGGAFF	TGTGCCAGTAGTATGGCATACACCGGAACGGGCGGGGCTTTCTTT
NA	TRBV7-3	TRBJ2-3	NA	CASSLTGGVGTDTQYF	TGTGCCAGCAGCTTAACGGGCGGTGTGGGGACAGATACGCAGTATTTT
TRBD2	TRBV7-2	TRBJ2-7	NA	CASSLVTAGGPSEQYF	TGTGCCAGCAGCTTAGTAACGGCGGGAGGGCCCTCTGAGCAGTACTTC
NA	TRBV11-1	TRBJ2-7	NA	CASSLGAEASYEQYF	TGTGCCAGCAGCTTAGGAGCGGAGGCCTCCTACGAGCAGTACTTC
TRBD2	TRBV15	TRBJ2-7	NA	CATSRAGTSGAYEQYF	TGTGCCACCAGCAGGGCCGGGACTAGCGGAGCCTACGAGCAGTACTTC
TRBD2	TRBV11-3	TRBJ2-3	NA	CASSSGTSGAGADTQYF	TGTGCCAGCAGCTCGGGGACTAGCGGGGCTGGGGCAGATACGCAGTATTTT
TRBD1	TRBV28	TRBJ1-5	NA	CASSYPGGGQPQHF	TGTGCCAGCAGTTATCCAGGGGGCGGTCAGCCCCAGCATTTT
TRBD1	TRBV19	TRBJ1-4	NA	CASSSRTGSTNEKLFF	TGTGCCAGTAGTAGCAGGACAGGGTCAACTAATGAAAAACTGTTTTTT
TRBD1	TRBV18	TRBJ2-7	NA	CASSRQGDRYEQYF	TGTGCCAGCTCACGACAGGGGGATCGCTACGAGCAGTACTTC
NA	TRBV19	TRBJ2-3	NA	CASSVTGTSTDTQYF	TGTGCCAGTAGTGTGACTGGAACTAGCACAGATACGCAGTATTTT
TRBD1	TRBV5-1	TRBJ1-6	NA	CASSLRTGNSPLHF	TGCGCCAGCAGCCTTCGGACAGGGAATTCACCCCTCCACTTT
TRBD1	TRBV7-8	TRBJ2-7	once	CASRLGTGTYEQYF	TGTGCCAGCAGGCTCGGGACAGGGACCTACGAGCAGTACTTC
NA	TRBV6-1	TRBJ2-7	NA	CASSAEGGVDEQYF	TGTGCCAGCAGTGCTGAAGGAGGCGTGGACGAGCAGTACTTC
NA	TRBV6-1	TRBJ1-5	NA	CASGEEPQHF	TGTGCCAGCGGGGAGGAGCCCCAGCATTTT
NA	TRBV11-2	TRBJ2-2	once	CASSSGTGTGELFF	TGTGCCAGCAGCTCCGGGACGGGCACCGGGGAGCTGTTTTTT
TRBD1	TRBV7-9	TRBJ2-1	NA	CASSLGQAPNEQFF	TGTGCCAGCAGCTTGGGACAGGCACCGAATGAGCAGTTCTTC
NA	TRBV7-2	TRBJ2-3	NA	CASSLLSGYTDTQYF	TGTGCCAGCAGCTTATTATCAGGGTACACAGATACGCAGTATTTT
NA	TRBV28	TRBJ2-3	once	CASSLFPSTDTQYF	TGTGCCAGCAGTTTATTCCCTAGCACAGATACGCAGTATTTT
NA	TRBV7-3	TRBJ1-1	NA	CASSLAGNTEAFF	TGTGCCAGCAGCTTAGCAGGTAACACTGAAGCTTTCTTT
NA	TRBV5-4	TRBJ2-1	NA	CASSLEGGASGKEQFF	TGTGCCAGCAGCTTGGAGGGGGGCGCATCGGGGAAAGAGCAGTTCTTC
NA	TRBV30	TRBJ1-1	NA	CAWRYGRNTEAFF	TGTGCCTGGAGGTACGGCCGGAACACTGAAGCTTTCTTT